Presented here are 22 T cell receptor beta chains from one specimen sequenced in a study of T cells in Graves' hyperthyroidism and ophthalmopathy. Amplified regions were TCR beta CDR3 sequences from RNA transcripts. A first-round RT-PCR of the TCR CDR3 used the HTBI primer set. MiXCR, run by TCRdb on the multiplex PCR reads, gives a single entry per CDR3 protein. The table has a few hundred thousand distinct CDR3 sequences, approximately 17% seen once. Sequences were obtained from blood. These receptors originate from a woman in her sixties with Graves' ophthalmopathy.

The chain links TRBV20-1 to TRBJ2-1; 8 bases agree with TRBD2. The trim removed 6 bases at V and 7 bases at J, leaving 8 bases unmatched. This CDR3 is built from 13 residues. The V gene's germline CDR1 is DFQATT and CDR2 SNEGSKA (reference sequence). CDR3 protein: CSAPLAGLNEQFF. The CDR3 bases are TGCAGTGCACCCCTAGCGGGTCTAAATGAGCAGTTCTTC.

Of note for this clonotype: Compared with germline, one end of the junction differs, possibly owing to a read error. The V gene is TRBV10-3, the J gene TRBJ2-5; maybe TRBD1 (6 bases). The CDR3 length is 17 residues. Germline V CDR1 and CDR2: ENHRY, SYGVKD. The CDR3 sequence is CASSYGEPGARKETQYF. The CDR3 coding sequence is TGTGCCAGCAGTTACGGGGAGCCAGGGGCAAGGAAAGAGACCCAGTACTTC.

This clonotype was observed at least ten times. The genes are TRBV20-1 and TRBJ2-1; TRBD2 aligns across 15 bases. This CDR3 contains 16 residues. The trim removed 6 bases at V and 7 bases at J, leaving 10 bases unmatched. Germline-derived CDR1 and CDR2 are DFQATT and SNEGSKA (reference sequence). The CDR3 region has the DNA TGCAGTGCCAGTGGAAAGGGACTAGCGGGAGGAAATGAGCAGTTCTTC. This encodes CSASGKGLAGGNEQFF.

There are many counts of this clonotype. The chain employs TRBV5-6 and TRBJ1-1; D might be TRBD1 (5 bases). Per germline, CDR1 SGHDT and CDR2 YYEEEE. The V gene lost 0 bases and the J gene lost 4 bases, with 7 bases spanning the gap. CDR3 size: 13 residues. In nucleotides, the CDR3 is TGTGCCAGCAGCTTGGTCAGGGCCACTGAAGCTTTCTTT. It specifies CASSLVRATEAFF. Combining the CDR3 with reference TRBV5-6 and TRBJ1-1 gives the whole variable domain DAGVTQSPTHLIKTRGQQVTLRCSPKSGHDTVSWYQQALGQGPQFIFQYYEEEERQRGNFPDRFSGHQFPNYSSELNVNALLLGDSALYLCASSLVRATEAFFGQGTRLTVV.

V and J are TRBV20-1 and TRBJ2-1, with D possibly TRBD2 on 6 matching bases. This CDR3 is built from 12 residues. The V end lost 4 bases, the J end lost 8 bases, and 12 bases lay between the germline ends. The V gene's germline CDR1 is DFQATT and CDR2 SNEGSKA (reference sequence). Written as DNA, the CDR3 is TGCAGTGCTATGCGGCGGGGACATGAGCAGTTCTTC. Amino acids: CSAMRRGHEQFF.

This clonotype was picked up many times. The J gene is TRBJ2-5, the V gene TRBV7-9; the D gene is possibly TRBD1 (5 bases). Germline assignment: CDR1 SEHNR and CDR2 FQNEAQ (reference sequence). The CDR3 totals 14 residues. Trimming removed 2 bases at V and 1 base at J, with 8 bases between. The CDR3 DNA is TGTGCCAGCAGCTTAATGACAGCCCAAGAGACCCAGTACTTC. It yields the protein CASSLMTAQETQYF.

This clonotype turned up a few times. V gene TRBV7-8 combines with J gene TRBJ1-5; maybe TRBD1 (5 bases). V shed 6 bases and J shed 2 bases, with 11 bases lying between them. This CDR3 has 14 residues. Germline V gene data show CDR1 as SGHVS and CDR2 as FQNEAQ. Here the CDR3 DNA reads TGTGCCAGCAGGCATGACAGCGGCAATCAGCCCCAGCATTTT. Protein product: CASRHDSGNQPQHF.

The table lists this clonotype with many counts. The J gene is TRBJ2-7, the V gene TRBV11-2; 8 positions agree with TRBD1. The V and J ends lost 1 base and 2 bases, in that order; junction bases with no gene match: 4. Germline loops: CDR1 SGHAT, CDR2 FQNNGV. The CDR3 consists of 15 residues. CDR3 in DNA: TGTGCCAGCAGCTTAGTCGACAGGGGCGCCTACGAGCAGTACTTC. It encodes CASSLVDRGAYEQYF.

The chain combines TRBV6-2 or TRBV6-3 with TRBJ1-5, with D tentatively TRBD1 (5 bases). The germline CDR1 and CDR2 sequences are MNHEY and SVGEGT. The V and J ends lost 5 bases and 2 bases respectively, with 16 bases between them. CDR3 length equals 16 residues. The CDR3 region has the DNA TGTGCCAGCAGTGCCACTGCTCCCAGGGGCAATCAGCCCCAGCATTTT. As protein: CASSATAPRGNQPQHF.

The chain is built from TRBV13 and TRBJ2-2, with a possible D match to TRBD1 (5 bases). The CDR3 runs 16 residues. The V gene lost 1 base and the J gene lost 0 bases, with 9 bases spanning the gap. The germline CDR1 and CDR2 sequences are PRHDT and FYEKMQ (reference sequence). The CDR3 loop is CASSLEGPANTGELFF. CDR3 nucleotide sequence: TGTGCCAGCAGCTTAGAGGGGCCCGCGAACACCGGGGAGCTGTTTTTT.

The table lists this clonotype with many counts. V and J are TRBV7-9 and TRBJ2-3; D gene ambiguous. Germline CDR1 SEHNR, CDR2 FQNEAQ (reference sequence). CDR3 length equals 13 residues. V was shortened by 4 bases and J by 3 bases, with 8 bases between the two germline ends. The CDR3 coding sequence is TGTGCCAGCAGCTCTCCTAGGACAGATACGCAGTATTTT. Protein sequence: CASSSPRTDTQYF.

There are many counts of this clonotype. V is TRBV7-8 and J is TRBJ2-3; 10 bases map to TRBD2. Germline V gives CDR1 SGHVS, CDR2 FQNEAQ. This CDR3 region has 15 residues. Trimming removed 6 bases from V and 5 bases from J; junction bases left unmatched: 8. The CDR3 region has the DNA TGTGCCAGCAGTCGTCTAGCGGGAGTAGGAGATACGCAGTATTTT. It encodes CASSRLAGVGDTQYF.

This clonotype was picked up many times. DNA for the CDR3: TGTGCCAGCAGCGCCGGGGGGGGATGGACTGAAGCTTTCTTT. Translation gives CASSAGGGWTEAFF. The J gene is TRBJ1-1, the V gene TRBV9; D is possibly TRBD1 (5 bases). The CDR3 is made up of 14 amino acids. The germline V gene has CDR1 SGDLS and CDR2 YYNGEE. Deletions cut 3 bases from V and 5 bases from J, with 14 bases between.

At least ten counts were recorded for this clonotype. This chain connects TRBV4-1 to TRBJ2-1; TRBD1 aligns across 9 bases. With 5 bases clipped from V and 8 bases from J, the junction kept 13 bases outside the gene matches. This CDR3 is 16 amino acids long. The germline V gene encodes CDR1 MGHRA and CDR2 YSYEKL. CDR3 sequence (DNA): TGCGCCAGCAGCTTCCGACCGGGACAGGGTTTGCATGAGCAGTTCTTC. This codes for CASSFRPGQGLHEQFF.

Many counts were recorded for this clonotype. CDR3 coding DNA: TGCAGCCCTCTGGCCCCCAATGAGCAGTTCTTC. It translates to CSPLAPNEQFF. The V call is TRBV20-1, the J call TRBJ2-1, with D unclear. From germline, CDR1 is DFQATT and CDR2 SNEGSKA (reference sequence). The CDR3 contains 11 residues.

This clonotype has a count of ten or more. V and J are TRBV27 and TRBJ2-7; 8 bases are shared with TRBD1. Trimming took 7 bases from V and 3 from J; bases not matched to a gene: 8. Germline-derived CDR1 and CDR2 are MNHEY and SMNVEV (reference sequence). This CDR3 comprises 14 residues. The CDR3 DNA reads TGTGCCAGCACCAAGAGGACAGGGATCTACGAGCAGTACTTC. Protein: CASTKRTGIYEQYF.

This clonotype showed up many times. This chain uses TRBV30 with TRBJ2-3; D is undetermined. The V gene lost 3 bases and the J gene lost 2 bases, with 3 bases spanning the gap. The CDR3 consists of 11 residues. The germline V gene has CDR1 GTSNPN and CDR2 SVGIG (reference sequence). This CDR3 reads CAWRYTDTQYF. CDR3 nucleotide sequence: TGTGCCTGGAGATACACAGATACGCAGTATTTT.

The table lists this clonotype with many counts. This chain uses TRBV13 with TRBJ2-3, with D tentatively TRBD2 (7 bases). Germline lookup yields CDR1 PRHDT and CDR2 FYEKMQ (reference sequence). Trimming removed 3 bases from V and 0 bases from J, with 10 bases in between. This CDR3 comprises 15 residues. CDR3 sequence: CASSFRGASTDTQYF. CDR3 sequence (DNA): TGTGCCAGCAGCTTTCGGGGGGCAAGCACAGATACGCAGTATTTT. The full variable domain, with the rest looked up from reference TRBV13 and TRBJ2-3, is AAGVIQSPRHLIKEKRETATLKCYPIPRHDTVYWYQQGPGQDPQFLISFYEKMQSDKGSIPDRFSAQQFSDYHSELNMSSLELGDSALYFCASSFRGASTDTQYFGPGTRLTVL.

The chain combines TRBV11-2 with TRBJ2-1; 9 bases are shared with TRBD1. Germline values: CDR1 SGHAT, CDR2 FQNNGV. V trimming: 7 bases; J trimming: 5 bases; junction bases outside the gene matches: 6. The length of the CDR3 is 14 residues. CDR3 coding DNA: TGTGCCAGCATCGGGGACAGGGTAAACAATGAGCAGTTCTTC. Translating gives CASIGDRVNNEQFF. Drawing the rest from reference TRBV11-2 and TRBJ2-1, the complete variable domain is EAGVAQSPRYKIIEKRQSVAFWCNPISGHATLYWYQQILGQGPKLLIQFQNNGVVDDSQLPKDRFSAERLKGVDSTLKIQPAKLEDSAVYLCASIGDRVNNEQFFGPGTRLTVL.

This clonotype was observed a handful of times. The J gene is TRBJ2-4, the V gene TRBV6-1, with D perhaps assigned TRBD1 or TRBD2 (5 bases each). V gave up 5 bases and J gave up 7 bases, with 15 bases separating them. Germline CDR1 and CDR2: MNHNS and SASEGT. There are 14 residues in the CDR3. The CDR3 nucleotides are TGTGCCAGCAGTTTCTCTCGGGGCAGGAACATTCAGTACTTC. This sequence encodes CASSFSRGRNIQYF.

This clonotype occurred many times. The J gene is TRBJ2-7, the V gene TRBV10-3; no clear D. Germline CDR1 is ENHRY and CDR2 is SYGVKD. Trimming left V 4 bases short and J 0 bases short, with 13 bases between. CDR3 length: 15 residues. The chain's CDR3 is CAISATTASSYEQYF. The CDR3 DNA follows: TGTGCCATCAGTGCCACGACTGCGAGCTCCTACGAGCAGTACTTC.

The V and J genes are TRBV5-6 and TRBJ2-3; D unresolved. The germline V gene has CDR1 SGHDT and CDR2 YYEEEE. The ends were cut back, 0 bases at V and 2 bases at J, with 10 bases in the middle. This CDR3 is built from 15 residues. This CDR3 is CASSLDSPLTDTQYF. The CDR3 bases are TGTGCCAGCAGCTTGGACAGTCCCCTCACAGATACGCAGTATTTT.